These T cell receptor beta chains were read from a single sample in a study of radiotherapy plus CTLA-4 blockade in lung cancer. Here immunoSEQ multiplex PCR was the method, and the copy in TCRdb shows in-frame clones only, minus some. The sample holds 80,000 to 95,000 clones, 75% to 90% seen once. Sequenced material: peripheral blood, taken from a patient treated with radiotherapy plus ipilimumab. All receptors derive from a human donor with non-small cell lung cancer who had stable disease on radiotherapy plus ipilimumab. Both conserved end residues are part of each CDR3. Each record gives: clone size, J gene, V gene, CDR3 protein. The size entry is marked missing in some rows and otherwise reads once, few, many or a size class.

>once|TRBJ2-7|TRBV6-5
CASSETGREQYF
>.|TRBJ2-7|TRBV6-1
CASTRDSYEQYF
>once|TRBJ1-4|TRBV27
CASTNGGEKLFF
>.|TRBJ2-1|TRBV14
CASRDSSGGALNEQFF
>.|TRBJ2-7|TRBV11-2
CASSSSGGPSPEQYF
>.|TRBJ2-5|TRBV15
CATSRTETQYF
>.|TRBJ1-1|TRBV7-3
CASSLNGEMNTEAFF
>.|TRBJ2-7|TRBV5-6
CASSRQGLTRQEQYF
>.|TRBJ2-7|TRBV5-1
CASSLPSGLAGGGEQYF
>.|TRBJ2-3|TRBV7-9
CASSPRTSGPADTQYF
>.|TRBJ1-2|TRBV30
CAWSDGTAIYGYTF
>few|TRBJ2-4|TRBV2
CASSETSGGLAKNIQYF
>.|TRBJ1-1|TRBV7-2
CASSSRQALPTEAFF
>.|TRBJ1-5|TRBV13
CASRSARQPAPNSNQPQHF
>.|TRBJ1-2|TRBV5-4
CASSLAPDVGGGYTF
>.|TRBJ1-6|TRBV7-9
CASSPSGQGRNSPLHF
>.|TRBJ2-4|TRBV27
CASSSVGTGENIQYF